One sample yielded the 32 T cell receptor beta chains listed below, sequenced in a study of blood T cell repertoires in COVID-19. Only in-frame clones appear in the TCRdb table, and some are missing; sequencing was by immunoSEQ multiplex PCR. The table records approximately 100,000 clones, roughly 92% of them present only once. The sequenced sample consisted of peripheral blood. The receptors were gathered from a man between 65 and 85 years old with acute or convalescent COVID-19.

The chain couples TRBV7-9 to TRBJ2-3; TRBD2 agrees at 7 bases. Trimming removed 0 bases from V and 4 bases from J; junction bases left unmatched: 4. Germline loops: CDR1 SEHNR, CDR2 FQNEAQ (reference sequence). This CDR3 is built from 15 residues. CDR3 amino acids: CASSLAGGLSDTQYF. DNA of the CDR3: TGTGCCAGCAGCTTAGCCGGGGGGTTGTCAGATACGCAGTATTTT. Variable domain in full (rest from reference TRBV7-9 and TRBJ2-3): DTGVSQNPRHKITKRGQNVTFRCDPISEHNRLYWYRQTLGQGPEFLTYFQNEAQLEKSRLLSDRFSAERPKGSFSTLEIQRTEQGDSAMYLCASSLAGGLSDTQYFGPGTRLTVL.

The J gene is TRBJ2-1, the V gene TRBV28; 9 bases are a match to TRBD2. The CDR3 length is 19 residues. CDR1 is MDHEN and CDR2 is SYDVKM in the germline V gene. The V and J ends lost 0 bases and 3 bases, in that order; junction bases with no gene match: 12. This CDR3 is CASSLWESSGTSFYNEQFF. The DNA for the CDR3 is TGTGCCAGCAGTTTATGGGAGTCCTCGGGGACTAGCTTCTACAATGAGCAGTTCTTC. The variable domain in full, with the rest retrieved from reference TRBV28 and TRBJ2-1, is DVKVTQSSRYLVKRTGEKVFLECVQDMDHENMFWYRQDPGLGLRLIYFSYDVKMKEKGDIPEGYSVSREKKERFSLILESASTNQTSMYLCASSLWESSGTSFYNEQFFGPGTRLTVL.

The chain uses TRBV3-1 (or the pseudogene TRBV3-2) and TRBJ1-1; 7 nucleotides line up with TRBD1. In germline, CDR1 is LGHDT, CDR2 YNNKEL (reference sequence). V shed 1 base, J shed 8 bases, and the junction held 7 bases outside the gene matches. This CDR3 contains 14 residues. CDR3 in DNA: TGTGCCAGCAGCCAAGGGTACAGGGGTGGCGAAGCTTTCTTT. Encoded protein: CASSQGYRGGEAFF.

This CDR3 reads CASSQVRSYEQYF. The CDR3 DNA follows: TGTGCCAGCAGCCAAGTCAGGTCCTACGAGCAGTACTTC. The gene calls are TRBV3-1 (or the pseudogene TRBV3-2) and TRBJ2-7; D gene ambiguous. The V and J ends lost 1 base and 1 base respectively, with 5 bases between them. This CDR3 comprises 13 residues. Per the germline V gene, CDR1 is LGHDT and CDR2 is YNNKEL (reference sequence).

About this clone itself: Other DNA sequences of this sample code for an identical CDR3. The CDR3 coding sequence is TGTGCCAGCAGAGACAGGGGAGCTGGAAACACCATATATTTT. Translated, it gives CASRDRGAGNTIYF. The chain joins TRBV2 to TRBJ1-3, with 8 bases identical to TRBD1. J was trimmed by 2 bases and V by 6 bases; bases with no gene match: 3. Germline CDR1 is SNHLY and CDR2 is FYNNEI. This CDR3 contains 14 residues. Full variable domain (missing parts from reference TRBV2 and TRBJ1-3): EPEVTQTPSHQVTQMGQEVILRCVPISNHLYFYWYRQILGQKVEFLVSFYNNEISEKSEIFDDQFSVERPDGSNFTLKIRSTKLEDSAMYFCASRDRGAGNTIYFGEGSWLTVV.

Concerning this clone: At the DNA level, this CDR3 is encoded by other sequences in the same sample as well. The chain couples TRBV5-1 to TRBJ1-1; 8 bases fit TRBD1. Trimming at V came to 3 bases and at J to 2 bases, leaving 3 bases not matched to a gene. Germline values: CDR1 SGHRS, CDR2 YFSETQ. The CDR3 consists of 14 residues. CDR3 nucleotide sequence: TGCGCCAGCAGCTCTGGACAGGGAAACACTGAAGCTTTCTTT. Amino acids: CASSSGQGNTEAFF.

Here the CDR3 reads CASSLRTGMATEAFF. The CDR3 region has the DNA TGTGCCAGCAGCCTCCGGACAGGTATGGCCACTGAAGCTTTCTTT. The V and J genes are TRBV7-9 and TRBJ1-1; 7 bases fit TRBD1. The V gene end was trimmed by 5 bases and the J gene end by 4 bases; junction bases not matched to a gene: 10. The CDR3 runs 15 residues. Germline lookup yields CDR1 SEHNR and CDR2 FQNEAQ (reference sequence).

The chain's CDR3 is CSASIRAWESYNEQFF. CDR3 bases: TGCAGTGCTAGTATTAGAGCATGGGAGTCCTACAATGAGCAGTTCTTC. The chain has TRBV20-1 and TRBJ2-1; possible D gene TRBD2, 5 bases. From germline, CDR1 is DFQATT and CDR2 SNEGSKA (reference sequence). The CDR3 is 16 residues long. V was trimmed by 3 bases and J by 1 base, leaving 16 bases between them.

The V call is TRBV5-4, the J call TRBJ1-2; no firm D call. CDR1 SGHNT and CDR2 YYREEE come from the germline V gene (reference sequence). CDR3 length equals 13 residues. V gave up 4 bases and J gave up 5 bases, with 12 bases separating them. CDR3 bases: TGTGCCAGCAGCCCCCGCGACTGGTATGGCTACACCTTC. Protein product: CASSPRDWYGYTF.

The gene calls are TRBV18 and TRBJ1-1; 7 nucleotides match TRBD1. V lost 2 bases, J lost 1 base, and 4 bases stayed unmatched. The germline gives CDR1 KGHSH, CDR2 LQKENI. The CDR3 has 15 residues. CDR3 sequence (DNA): TGTGCCAGCTCACCAACCAGGGACAGGAACACTGAAGCTTTCTTT. Residues: CASSPTRDRNTEAFF.

The J gene is TRBJ1-6, the V gene TRBV28, with a tentative D call TRBD1 (6 bases). The CDR3 has 12 amino acids. Looked up from germline, CDR1 is MDHEN and CDR2 is SYDVKM. Trimming took 5 bases from V and 12 from J, leaving 11 bases between them. CDR3 amino acids: CASSILQGPLHF. The CDR3, as DNA: TGTGCCAGCAGTATCCTACAGGGACCCCTCCACTTT.

The V and J genes are TRBV24-1 and TRBJ2-7, with unresolved D. The CDR3 sequence is 13 residues long. V shed 5 bases and J shed 5 bases, with 12 bases lying between them. Germline V gene sequence: CDR1 KGHDR, CDR2 SFDVKD. CDR3 bases: TGTGCCACCAGTGTGCACCGAAAGCACGAGCAGTACTTC. It codes for CATSVHRKHEQYF.

The chain recombines TRBV24-1 with TRBJ2-3; 12 bases are a match to TRBD2. The CDR3 is 16 residues long. The junction had 2 bases not matched to a gene; V was cut back by 3 bases and J by 2 bases. Looked up from germline, CDR1 is KGHDR and CDR2 is SFDVKD. The CDR3 region is CATSDTSGGHTDTQYF. CDR3 nucleotides: TGTGCCACCAGTGATACTAGCGGGGGGCACACAGATACGCAGTATTTT.

The rearrangement joins TRBV19 to TRBJ1-3; tentative D call: TRBD1 (6 bases). The CDR3 is made up of 16 amino acids. Deletions cut 4 bases from V and 1 base from J, with 14 bases between. Germline-derived CDR1 and CDR2 are LNHDA and SQIVND (reference sequence). For the CDR3, the DNA is TGTGCCAGTAGTAATGGGGGCCGGCTGTCTGGAAACACCATATATTTT. Translation: CASSNGGRLSGNTIYF.

V gene TRBV7-2 combines with J gene TRBJ1-3; D is unclear. The CDR3 spans 14 residues. Trimming removed 5 bases at V and 5 bases at J, with 13 bases between. Germline CDR1 SGHTA, CDR2 FQGNSA. The CDR3 DNA reads TGTGCCAGCAGCCCCTGGAGTGATAGAAACACCATATATTTT. It codes for CASSPWSDRNTIYF.

The chain combines TRBV18 with TRBJ2-7, with TRBD1 matching 10 bases. Germline CDR1 KGHSH, CDR2 LQKENI. The CDR3 contains 14 residues. V lost 3 bases, J lost 6 bases, and 5 bases stayed unmatched. The chain's CDR3 is CASSPDRGRAEQYF. CDR3 coding DNA: TGTGCCAGCTCACCGGACAGGGGGAGGGCCGAGCAGTACTTC.

J is TRBJ1-1 and V is TRBV5-4; possible D gene TRBD1, 5 bases. CDR1 is SGHNT, CDR2 YYREEE, per germline (reference sequence). V shed 5 bases and J shed 5 bases, with 13 bases lying between them. CDR3 length equals 13 residues. In DNA, the CDR3 is TGTGCCAGCAGTCCCCCCCCAGGGACTGAAGCTTTCTTT. This encodes CASSPPPGTEAFF.

The chain employs TRBV29-1 and TRBJ1-1; no reliable D call. Germline loops: CDR1 SQVTM, CDR2 ANQGSEA. This CDR3 has 13 amino acids. Trimming left V 7 bases short and J 0 bases short, with 12 bases between. The DNA of the CDR3 is TGCAGCGCCCGGGAACAAATGAACACTGAAGCTTTCTTT. This translates into CSAREQMNTEAFF.

The rearrangement links TRBV15 to TRBJ2-7, with 7 bases aligning to TRBD2. This CDR3 is built from 14 residues. Trimming took 0 bases from V and 6 from J; bases not matched to a gene: 5. The germline CDR1 and CDR2 sequences are LNHNV and YYDKDF (reference sequence). The CDR3 DNA sequence: TGTGCCACCAGCAGAGACGGGGGGATTGGCGAGCAGTACTTC. Translated: CATSRDGGIGEQYF.

The chain employs TRBV3-1 (or the pseudogene TRBV3-2) and TRBJ1-1; tentatively, D is TRBD1 (5 bases). V was shortened by 4 bases and J by 4 bases, with 10 bases between the two germline ends. Germline CDR1 is LGHDT and CDR2 is YNNKEL (reference sequence). The CDR3 extends over 13 amino acids. The CDR3 DNA follows: TGTGCCAGCAGCCCAGGGTGGGGCACTGAAGCTTTCTTT. It specifies CASSPGWGTEAFF.

The chain uses TRBV7-8 and TRBJ2-5; maybe TRBD1 (5 bases). The germline V gene encodes CDR1 SGHVS and CDR2 FQNEAQ. The CDR3 sequence is 17 residues long. Trimming removed 2 bases from V and 3 bases from J, with 19 bases in between. CDR3 sequence (DNA): TGTGCCAGCAGCTTATTGAGGTTAGGGGCAGAGAAAGAGACCCAGTACTTC. Translating it yields CASSLLRLGAEKETQYF.

The chain links TRBV5-1 to TRBJ2-5; D is perhaps TRBD1 (6 bases). Germline CDR1 reads SGHRS; CDR2 reads YFSETQ. V gave up 4 bases and J gave up 5 bases, with 12 bases separating them. CDR3 length: 13 amino acids. DNA for the CDR3: TGCGCCAGCAGCCCAGGGGCGTGGGAGACCCAGTACTTC. This translates into CASSPGAWETQYF.

This chain links TRBV6-4 with TRBJ2-6; a possible D gene is TRBD1 (6 bases). This CDR3 comprises 15 residues. Germline V gives CDR1 MRHNA, CDR2 SNTAGT. Trimming shortened V by 3 bases and J by 1 base, and 7 bases separated the two germline ends. CDR3 region: CASSEQGSGANVLTF. DNA for the CDR3: TGTGCCAGCAGTGAGCAGGGGTCTGGGGCCAACGTCCTGACTTTC.

The chain joins TRBV5-1 to TRBJ1-1; D not certain. V lost 5 bases and J lost 4, with 12 bases in between. Germline V gene lookup returns CDR1 SGHRS and CDR2 YFSETQ. The CDR3 sequence is 13 residues long. CDR3 sequence (DNA): TGCGCCAGCAGTAAGGAGGGCATCACTGAAGCTTTCTTT. Protein product: CASSKEGITEAFF.

This clone was recorded once. This chain links TRBV6-1 with TRBJ1-5; D is unresolved. V dropped 2 bases and J dropped 4 bases, with 9 bases sitting between them. CDR1 MNHNS and CDR2 SASEGT come from the germline V gene. The CDR3 has 14 amino acids. For the CDR3, the DNA is TGTGCCAGCAGTGAAAATACGGGTAATCAGCCCCAGCATTTT. Its protein product is CASSENTGNQPQHF.

The chain combines TRBV6-5 with TRBJ1-3; 8 bases align to TRBD1. V gave up 5 bases and J gave up 2 bases; unmatched junction bases: 5. CDR3 length: 15 amino acids. Germline CDR1 is MNHEY and CDR2 is SVGAGI. CDR3 nucleotide sequence: TGTGCCAGCAGTCTGGACAGGGCTGCTGGAAACACCATATATTTT. It is translated as CASSLDRAAGNTIYF.

This rearrangement joins TRBV5-1 to TRBJ2-7; D remains unclear. The germline V gene encodes CDR1 SGHRS and CDR2 YFSETQ. The CDR3 is 14 amino acids. Between the trimmed V and J ends, which lost 4 bases and 2 bases, there was a span of 13 bases. The CDR3 DNA is TGCGCCAGCAGCCTCGGGTGGCAGACCTACGAGCAGTACTTC. This translates into CASSLGWQTYEQYF.

J is TRBJ1-6 and V is TRBV5-5; tentatively, D is TRBD1 (6 bases). The CDR3 sequence is 16 residues long. Germline V gene sequence: CDR1 SGHKS, CDR2 YYEKEE (reference sequence). The V end lost 3 bases, the J end lost 8 bases, and 18 bases lay between the germline ends. This CDR3 is CASSSQGLPQYSPLHF. CDR3 in DNA: TGTGCCAGCAGCTCACAGGGTCTACCCCAGTATTCACCCCTCCACTTT.

Regarding this clone: The junction departs from germline at one end; a sequencing error may be responsible. The V and J genes are TRBV19 and TRBJ2-7; maybe TRBD2 (5 bases). This CDR3 contains 14 residues. Germline CDR1 is LNHDA and CDR2 is SQIVND (reference sequence). The CDR3 reads CASSIDWRPRERYF. The CDR3 DNA is TGTGCCAGTAGTATAGATTGGAGGCCGCGCGAGCGGTACTTC.

CDR3 sequence (DNA): TGTGCCAGCTCACCACTATGGGGGGGCACAGATACGCAGTATTTT. As protein: CASSPLWGGTDTQYF. The rearrangement uses TRBV18 and TRBJ2-3; maybe TRBD2 (6 bases). The CDR3 is made up of 15 amino acids. The ends were cut back, 1 base at V and 1 base at J, with 9 bases in the middle. The germline V gene encodes CDR1 KGHSH and CDR2 LQKENI.

The chain employs TRBV19 and TRBJ2-2; 10 nucleotides match TRBD1. The CDR3 is 16 residues long. In germline, CDR1 is LNHDA, CDR2 SQIVND (reference sequence). V dropped 5 bases and J dropped 6; count of bases not matched to a gene: 9. The CDR3 loop reads CASSFGQGGFAGELFF. The CDR3 DNA reads TGTGCCAGTAGTTTTGGACAGGGGGGTTTTGCCGGGGAGCTGTTTTTT.

The rearrangement uses TRBV13 and TRBJ2-7, with a tentative D call TRBD2 (6 bases). The CDR3 length is 14 residues. Trimming removed 8 bases at V and 6 bases at J, with 20 bases between. Germline CDR1 is PRHDT and CDR2 is FYEKMQ (reference sequence). The CDR3 region has the DNA TGTGCCAGCCAGCCGAGGGAGGCGCCGGTCGAGCAGTACTTC. It is translated as CASQPREAPVEQYF.